The 2 T cell receptor beta chains reported below all come from one sample, sequenced in a study of T-cell reconstitution after alpha-beta-depleted transplantation in children. Unique molecular identifiers were incorporated into the prepared TCRbeta library. One entry per CDR3 protein, called by TCRdb with MiXCR from the PCR reads. Of about 300,000 distinct CDR3 sequences in the sample, over 9.5% were seen once. The material was PBMCs, obtained before TCRalphabeta/CD19-depleted stem cell transplant. The origin of the receptors is a boy in the first two years of life with acute myeloid leukemia, due to receive a stem cell transplant.

This clonotype was detected only a few times. The chain carries TRBV30 and TRBJ2-7; 7 bases line up with TRBD1. The trim removed 6 bases at V and 4 bases at J, leaving 6 bases unmatched. The CDR3 spans 12 residues. Germline CDR1 GTSNPN, CDR2 SVGIG (reference sequence). CDR3 coding DNA: TGTGCCTGTGGCAGGGGGAAGTACGAGCAGTACTTC. Its protein product is CACGRGKYEQYF.

To note about this clonotype: A much larger clone differs from this one at a single base, so this may be a read error. The rearrangement joins TRBV28 to TRBJ2-1; 11 bases line up with TRBD2. CDR1 MDHEN and CDR2 SYDVKM come from the germline V gene. V was pared by 2 bases and J by 2 bases, with 11 bases of the junction left unmatched. The CDR3 sequence is 19 residues long. CDR3 loop: CASSLPASGGNNAYNEQFF. CDR3 nucleotides: TGTGCCAGCAGTTTACCGGCTAGCGGGGGGAACAATGCCTACAATGAGCAGTTCTTC.